This T cell receptor (beta chain) came from a study of breast tumors, draining lymph nodes, adjacent tissues. TCRdb reanalysed the multiplex PCR reads using MiXCR and keeps one entry per CDR3 protein. Found here are about 120,000 distinct CDR3 sequences, just under 20% of them singletons; the top ten hold roughly 3.5%. On this clonotype: Its antigen remains unknown.

Trimming removed 5 bases at V and 9 bases at J, with 8 bases between. The germline V gene encodes CDR1 MNHNY and CDR2 SVGAGI (reference sequence). This CDR3 has 11 amino acids. The study, taken as a whole, reports: Findings are consistent with lymph node origin and intratumoral expansion of most tumor T cells. The lymph node origin of tumor T cells was framed as consistent with a hypothesis, not demonstrated. Compared with basal-like, luminal-like tumors shared significantly more repertoire with nontumor tissue. Tumor TCR diversity was below lymph nodes but above nontumor tissue.

Axillary draining lymph nodes of breast cancer patients supplied the node samples. The specimen was axillary lymph node tissue. The J gene is TRBJ2-1, the V gene TRBV6-6, with D uncertain. The sequence came from a female donor with breast cancer. Some clones in this sample may be carry-over from other donors' samples. In nucleotides, the CDR3 is TGTGCCAGCAGTCCCACGGGTGAGCAGTTCTTC. This codes for CASSPTGEQFF.